The 26 T cell receptor beta chains in this list originate from one sample, sequenced in a study of blood T cell repertoires in COVID-19. Only in-frame clones appear in the TCRdb table, and some are missing; sequencing was by immunoSEQ multiplex PCR. The table records around 95,000 clones, around 85% of them present only once. Source material: peripheral blood. These receptors all stem from a human donor in a cohort sampled during active COVID-19.

This chain connects TRBV4-1 to TRBJ1-1, with 9 nucleotides matching TRBD1. CDR3 length: 16 residues. Per germline, CDR1 MGHRA and CDR2 YSYEKL. The V and J ends lost 3 bases and 4 bases, in that order; junction bases with no gene match: 9. As DNA, the CDR3 is TGCGCCAGCAGCCATGGAGGGGACAGGGCCCCCACTGAAGCTTTCTTT. Protein sequence: CASSHGGDRAPTEAFF.

The CDR3: CASSDSGGITEAFF. The CDR3 DNA sequence: TGCGCCAGCAGTGATTCAGGGGGCATCACTGAAGCTTTCTTT. The V call is TRBV10-2, the J call TRBJ1-1; 8 nucleotides match TRBD1. This CDR3 spans 14 amino acids. The V gene end was trimmed by 3 bases and the J gene end by 4 bases; junction bases not matched to a gene: 4. Germline V gene sequence: CDR1 WSHSY, CDR2 SAAADI.

A few counts support this clone. This chain joins TRBV21-1 and TRBJ1-1; TRBD1 is the table's D call, not checked against the DNA. TRBV21-1 is noted as a pseudogene. This CDR3 contains 14 residues. The CDR3 reads CASTRGRGSTEAFF. The CDR3 DNA reads as TGTGCCAGCACGAGGGGGCGCGGTAGTACTGAAGCTTTCTTT.

The rearrangement uses TRBV14 and TRBJ2-7; TRBD1 matches at 7 bases. V was clipped by 3 bases and J by 5 bases; unmatched bases: 10. Germline V CDR1 and CDR2: SGHDN, FVKESK. The CDR3 spans 15 residues. Written as DNA, the CDR3 is TGTGCCAGCAGCCAGCTACCAGGGGGTCTCAACGAGCAGTACTTC. It yields the protein CASSQLPGGLNEQYF.

The chain links TRBV5-1 to TRBJ2-1, with D possibly matching TRBD2 (6 bases). Trimming took 3 bases from V and 6 from J, leaving 13 bases between them. The germline gives CDR1 SGHRS, CDR2 YFSETQ. The length of the CDR3 is 14 residues. Written as DNA, the CDR3 is TGCGCCAGCAGCTATCGAGGGGAGGCCAATGAGCAGTTCTTC. The encoded protein is CASSYRGEANEQFF.

The chain employs TRBV7-2 and TRBJ2-7, with TRBD2 identical over 14 bases. The junction had 10 bases not matched to a gene; V was cut back by 5 bases and J by 7 bases. This CDR3 has 16 residues. Germline V lookup: CDR1 SGHTA, CDR2 FQGNSA. CDR3 DNA: TGTGCCAGCAGCCCAGGACTAGCGGGGGGTTCTCTGGAGCAGTACTTC. Protein sequence: CASSPGLAGGSLEQYF.

This clone appeared a few times. The rearrangement links TRBV19 to TRBJ2-1; TRBD2 matches 13 bases. Trimming cost V 0 bases and J 8 bases; bases outside gene matches: 4. The CDR3 consists of 16 residues. CDR1 and CDR2 (germline): LNHDA, SQIVND (reference sequence). The CDR3 DNA reads TGTGCCAGTAGTATAGATACTAGCGGGAGGGGGCATGAGCAGTTCTTC. Protein sequence: CASSIDTSGRGHEQFF.

The rearrangement joins TRBV19 to TRBJ1-4, with D perhaps TRBD1 (6 bases). The CDR3 runs 14 residues. The germline V and J ends were trimmed by 6 bases and 7 bases, with 15 bases remaining between them. Germline V lookup: CDR1 LNHDA, CDR2 SQIVND (reference sequence). CDR3 DNA sequence: TGTGCCAGTAGGAGAAGGGACACCGGTGAAAAACTGTTTTTT. It specifies CASRRRDTGEKLFF.

This clone was observed once. The genes are TRBV9 and TRBJ1-2; unclear D gene. The V and J ends lost 0 bases and 2 bases respectively, with 11 bases between them. Germline V gives CDR1 SGDLS, CDR2 YYNGEE. CDR3 length equals 15 residues. The CDR3 sequence: CASSVGVGENYGYTF. The CDR3 coding sequence is TGTGCCAGCAGCGTAGGGGTCGGGGAGAACTATGGCTACACCTTC.

The J gene is TRBJ1-1, the V gene TRBV11-2, with D tentatively TRBD1 (5 bases). The CDR3 sequence is 14 residues long. Trimming left V 5 bases short and J 4 bases short, with 14 bases between. In germline, CDR1 is SGHAT, CDR2 FQNNGV. DNA for the CDR3: TGTGCCAGCAGCCCACAATCAGGGCCCACTGAAGCTTTCTTT. It codes for CASSPQSGPTEAFF.

V usage is TRBV7-8 and J usage is TRBJ2-7; 7 bases are shared with TRBD1. From germline, CDR1 is SGHVS and CDR2 FQNEAQ. J gave up 1 base and V 5 bases, and 8 bases lay outside the gene matches. The CDR3 totals 15 residues. The DNA for the CDR3 is TGTGCCAGCAGCCACCGGGACAGAGGATCCTACGAGCAGTACTTC. This gives the protein CASSHRDRGSYEQYF.

This clone was counted once. The CDR3 spells CAWSQGLALYEQFF. The DNA of the CDR3 is TGTGCCTGGAGTCAGGGACTAGCGCTTTATGAGCAGTTCTTC. The chain uses TRBV30 and TRBJ2-1, with 10 bases aligning to TRBD2. After removal of 2 bases from V and 8 bases from J, the junction contained 6 bases not matched to a gene. Looked up from germline, CDR1 is GTSNPN and CDR2 is SVGIG (reference sequence). The CDR3 spans 14 residues.

The chain combines TRBV4-3 with TRBJ1-4; TRBD1 matches at 7 bases. CDR1 and CDR2 from the germline V gene are LGHNA and YSLEER. CDR3 size: 15 residues. Unmatched junction bases numbered 8, after V lost 5 bases and J lost 5 bases. The CDR3 here is CASSDGRGRNEKLFF. The CDR3 coding sequence is TGCGCCAGCAGCGACGGCAGGGGGAGAAATGAAAAACTGTTTTTT.

The chain recombines TRBV7-9 with TRBJ2-3; tentatively, D is TRBD2 (5 bases). Germline V gene lookup returns CDR1 SEHNR and CDR2 FQNEAQ (reference sequence). The CDR3 loop spans 17 amino acids. V was pared by 5 bases and J by 0 bases, with 18 bases between. CDR3 DNA sequence: TGTGCCAGCAGCCGCGCCACGGGGATCCCTAGCACAGATACGCAGTATTTT. It codes for CASSRATGIPSTDTQYF.

The V and J genes are TRBV3-1 (or the pseudogene TRBV3-2) and TRBJ2-2, with 9 bases that match TRBD1. CDR1 and CDR2 from the germline V gene are LGHDT and YNNKEL (reference sequence). The CDR3 has 18 amino acids. With 0 bases clipped from V and 4 bases from J, the junction kept 9 bases outside the gene matches. The CDR3 sequence: CASSQERGQGEITGELFF. The CDR3 DNA is TGTGCCAGCAGCCAAGAAAGGGGACAGGGCGAAATCACCGGGGAGCTGTTTTTT.

The V call is TRBV10-3, the J call TRBJ2-7; D ambiguous. Germline V CDR1 and CDR2: ENHRY, SYGVKD. This CDR3 has 13 residues. V was clipped by 0 bases and J by 12 bases, with 15 bases between them. The CDR3 region has the DNA TGTGCCATCAGTGAGTCGAATTTGGTCAGTCCGTACTTC. Protein sequence: CAISESNLVSPYF.

V gene TRBV7-2 combines with J gene TRBJ2-7, with 8 bases lining up with TRBD1. From germline, CDR1 is SGHTA and CDR2 FQGNSA. The CDR3 consists of 15 residues. Trimming removed 1 base from V and 8 bases from J; junction bases left unmatched: 10. The CDR3 is CASSLEARGQPKQYF. CDR3 coding DNA: TGTGCCAGCAGCTTAGAGGCCAGGGGGCAGCCCAAGCAGTACTTC.

This sequence joins TRBV29-1 and TRBJ1-3, with D possibly TRBD1 on 5 matching bases. The CDR3 loop spans 15 amino acids. Trimming removed 1 base at V and 3 bases at J, with 13 bases between. Germline V gives CDR1 SQVTM, CDR2 ANQGSEA. CDR3 coding DNA: TGCAGCGTTGAAGCGGAGGGGCGTTATGGAAACACCATATATTTT. This encodes CSVEAEGRYGNTIYF.

The chain carries TRBV3-1 (or the pseudogene TRBV3-2) and TRBJ1-1; D may be TRBD1 (5 bases). This CDR3 is 16 amino acids long. V was trimmed by 0 bases and J by 0 bases, leaving 11 bases between them. Germline CDR1 and CDR2: LGHDT and YNNKEL (reference sequence). CDR3: CASSQDHGGVNTEAFF. In nucleotides, the CDR3 is TGTGCCAGCAGCCAAGATCATGGGGGGGTGAACACTGAAGCTTTCTTT.

The rearrangement joins TRBV27 to TRBJ1-3; 7 bases align to TRBD1. The CDR3 spans 16 residues. Germline-derived CDR1 and CDR2 are MNHEY and SMNVEV (reference sequence). V was pared by 2 bases and J by 0 bases, with 4 bases of the junction left unmatched. This chain's CDR3 is CASSLGWTGSGNTIYF. CDR3 nucleotide sequence: TGTGCCAGCAGTTTAGGTTGGACAGGCTCTGGAAACACCATATATTTT.

J is TRBJ2-3 and V is TRBV19; D is perhaps TRBD1 (7 bases). From germline, CDR1 is LNHDA and CDR2 SQIVND (reference sequence). V was shortened by 4 bases and J by 0 bases, with 23 bases between the two germline ends. There are 19 residues in the CDR3. The CDR3 nucleotides are TGTGCCAGTAGTAGGAGGGGGCGCAAGAGGGGGACTAGCACAGATACGCAGTATTTT. Protein: CASSRRGRKRGTSTDTQYF.

The chain carries TRBV7-2 and TRBJ2-1, with 7 bases fitting TRBD2. The J segment lost 0 bases and the V segment lost 5 bases, leaving 10 bases of the junction unmatched. CDR1 and CDR2 from the germline V gene are SGHTA and FQGNSA. This CDR3 is 17 amino acids long. DNA for the CDR3: TGTGCCAGCAGCGGCGGGCTAGCGGATCGCTCCTACAATGAGCAGTTCTTC. Amino acid sequence: CASSGGLADRSYNEQFF.

This sequence joins TRBV5-1 and TRBJ2-1; D is perhaps TRBD2 (5 bases). The V and J ends lost 4 bases and 7 bases respectively, with 15 bases between them. The CDR3 sequence is 14 residues long. From germline, CDR1 is SGHRS and CDR2 YFSETQ. CDR3 in DNA: TGCGCCAGCAGCAGAACCGGGGAAGTTAATGAGCAGTTCTTC. It encodes CASSRTGEVNEQFF.

The chain has TRBV7-8 and TRBJ2-7; 12 nucleotides line up with TRBD1. CDR3 length equals 14 residues. Germline V gene lookup returns CDR1 SGHVS and CDR2 FQNEAQ. After removal of 8 bases from V and 4 bases from J, the junction contained 6 bases not matched to a gene. CDR3 DNA sequence: TGTGCCAGCTCCCGGGGACAGGGGGCTTACGAGCAGTACTTC. Translation gives CASSRGQGAYEQYF.

This clone was counted a single time. The gene calls are TRBV3-1 (or the pseudogene TRBV3-2) and TRBJ1-1, with 8 bases matching TRBD1. V lost 5 bases to trimming and J lost 5 bases; unmatched junction nucleotides: 4. Per the germline V gene, CDR1 is LGHDT and CDR2 is YNNKEL (reference sequence). There are 13 residues in the CDR3. CDR3 region: CASSLQGGTEAFF. The CDR3 DNA follows: TGTGCCAGCAGCTTACAGGGGGGGACTGAAGCTTTCTTT.

The chain links TRBV27 to TRBJ1-1; TRBD1 aligns across 7 bases. Per germline, CDR1 MNHEY and CDR2 SMNVEV (reference sequence). This CDR3 comprises 12 residues. Unmatched junction bases numbered 6, after V lost 6 bases and J lost 8 bases. This CDR3 is CASRSTGEEAFF. CDR3 sequence (DNA): TGTGCCAGCAGGTCTACAGGGGAGGAAGCTTTCTTT.